One sample yielded the 20 T cell receptor beta chains listed below, sequenced in a study of OX40 agonist ivuxolimab in advanced cancers. The assay was immunoSEQ multiplex PCR, and TCRdb's table has in-frame clones only and misses some. The data contain about 64,000 clones, roughly four fifths of them singletons. This sample comprised CD4+ or CD8+ T cells sorted from blood, obtained in a trial of the OX40 agonist ivuxolimab. Every receptor here comes from an adult with an advanced solid tumor such as melanoma, head and neck, liver or kidney cancer.

This chain connects TRBV5-1 to TRBJ1-4; D uncertain. Germline V gene lookup returns CDR1 SGHRS and CDR2 YFSETQ. This CDR3 is 13 amino acids long. V shed 1 base and J shed 6 bases, with 7 bases lying between them. The CDR3 sequence: CASSLNPDEKLFF. In DNA form, the CDR3 reads TGCGCCAGCAGCTTGAACCCGGATGAAAAACTGTTTTTT. Complete variable domain (other parts from reference TRBV5-1 and TRBJ1-4): KAGVTQTPRYLIKTRGQQVTLSCSPISGHRSVSWYQQTPGQGLQFLFEYFSETQRNKGNFPGRFSGRQFSNSRSEMNVSTLELGDSALYLCASSLNPDEKLFFGSGTQLSVL.

The table lists this clone with a count of one. The rearrangement joins TRBV2 to TRBJ2-7; D gene uncertain. This CDR3 spans 16 amino acids. Germline CDR1 SNHLY, CDR2 FYNNEI. V lost 7 bases and J lost 0, with 19 bases in between. Here the CDR3 DNA reads TGTGCCAGCACCAAACCCCTACTTAGGAGCTCCTACGAGCAGTACTTC. It translates to CASTKPLLRSSYEQYF.

The chain uses TRBV2 and TRBJ2-7; possible D gene TRBD1, 6 bases. Germline V lookup: CDR1 SNHLY, CDR2 FYNNEI. The CDR3 covers 15 residues. V was clipped by 6 bases and J by 0 bases, with 15 bases between them. CDR3 sequence reads: CASSDRDNFSYEQYF. Here the CDR3 DNA reads TGTGCCAGCAGCGACCGGGACAACTTCTCCTACGAGCAGTACTTC.

V gene TRBV9 combines with J gene TRBJ1-4; D is unresolved. Looked up from germline, CDR1 is SGDLS and CDR2 is YYNGEE. The V gene lost 4 bases and the J gene lost 4 bases, with 11 bases spanning the gap. The CDR3 extends over 14 amino acids. The CDR3 protein is CASSPPGLNEKLFF. The CDR3 DNA reads TGTGCCAGCAGCCCCCCCGGGCTTAATGAAAAACTGTTTTTT.

This chain joins TRBV5-5 and TRBJ2-1; 7 nucleotides align to TRBD2. This CDR3 spans 16 amino acids. With 5 bases clipped from V and 3 bases from J, the junction kept 11 bases outside the gene matches. Germline CDR1 SGHKS, CDR2 YYEKEE (reference sequence). The CDR3 nucleotides are TGTGCCAGCAGAGGGCAGCGGGACTACAACTACAATGAGCAGTTCTTC. Protein sequence: CASRGQRDYNYNEQFF.

This clone came up a few times. The chain uses TRBV6-1 and TRBJ2-7; maybe TRBD2 (6 bases). This CDR3 spans 14 amino acids. Between the trimmed V and J ends, which lost 4 bases and 5 bases, there was a span of 15 bases. CDR1 and CDR2 from the germline V gene are MNHNS and SASEGT. CDR3 bases: TGTGCCAGCAGTGGGGACTTTCGACTGGACGAGCAGTACTTC. Protein: CASSGDFRLDEQYF.

The gene calls are TRBV5-4 and TRBJ1-6, with D hard to call. The V end was cut by 4 bases, the J end by 0 bases, with 23 bases between. Germline loops: CDR1 SGHNT, CDR2 YYREEE (reference sequence). The CDR3 runs 20 residues. In DNA, the CDR3 is TGTGCCAGCAGCCCACTTAATAGTGTAGGCGGGAGCTCCTATAATTCACCCCTCCACTTT. This codes for CASSPLNSVGGSSYNSPLHF.

This clone was counted a single time. The rearrangement joins TRBV11-3 to TRBJ1-6; D unresolved. Deletions cut 1 base from V and 0 bases from J, with 10 bases between. Germline V gene data show CDR1 as SGHNT and CDR2 as YENEEA. CDR3 size: 17 residues. CDR3 sequence: CASSLVRSLSYNSPLHF. The CDR3 DNA follows: TGTGCCAGCAGCTTAGTTCGGTCCCTCTCCTATAATTCACCCCTCCACTTT.

This clone was seen just once. The chain carries TRBV27 and TRBJ1-2, with a weak D call TRBD1 (6 bases). The CDR3 consists of 13 residues. V lost 4 bases to trimming and J lost 4 bases, with 10 bases between them. Germline V gene lookup returns CDR1 MNHEY and CDR2 SMNVEV (reference sequence). DNA for the CDR3: TGTGCCAGCAGTTCACTACAGGGCTATGGCTACACCTTC. This encodes CASSSLQGYGYTF.

This clone was seen once. This sequence joins TRBV29-1 and TRBJ2-1, with 8 bases that match TRBD1. The CDR3 is 14 amino acids. The junction had 9 bases not matched to a gene; V was cut back by 3 bases and J by 8 bases. The germline gives CDR1 SQVTM, CDR2 ANQGSEA. The CDR3 DNA follows: TGCAGCGTTGACTTGGACAGGGTTGTAGATGAGCAGTTCTTC. Its protein is CSVDLDRVVDEQFF.

The CDR3 bases are TGTGCCAGCAGTGACTGGCGGGAGAAAGGAGAGACCCAGTACTTC. It is translated as CASSDWREKGETQYF. The V gene is TRBV2, the J gene TRBJ2-5; TRBD2 matches 7 bases. Germline loops: CDR1 SNHLY, CDR2 FYNNEI. The CDR3 length is 15 residues. V shed 3 bases, J shed 4 bases, and the junction held 8 bases outside the gene matches.

V gene TRBV7-9 combines with J gene TRBJ2-6; 13 bases agree with TRBD2. V lost 5 bases to trimming and J lost 2 bases; unmatched junction nucleotides: 6. CDR1 and CDR2 (germline): SEHNR, FQNEAQ (reference sequence). The CDR3 extends over 18 amino acids. This CDR3 is CASSRTSGSMAGANVLTF. CDR3 DNA sequence: TGTGCCAGCAGCAGGACTAGCGGGAGCATGGCTGGGGCCAACGTCCTGACTTTC.

The chain has TRBV28 and TRBJ2-5, with 8 bases lining up with TRBD1. Germline V CDR1 and CDR2: MDHEN, SYDVKM. J was trimmed by 2 bases and V by 3 bases; bases with no gene match: 8. This CDR3 region has 16 residues. This chain's CDR3 is CASSFDRNRGQETQYF. In nucleotides, the CDR3 is TGTGCCAGCAGTTTTGACCGGAACAGGGGGCAAGAGACCCAGTACTTC.

This clone has more than one count but fewer than ten. The genes are TRBV27 and TRBJ1-5; D call uncertain. CDR3 size: 14 residues. Trimming took 4 bases from V and 2 from J, leaving 9 bases between them. The germline V gene encodes CDR1 MNHEY and CDR2 SMNVEV (reference sequence). CDR3 sequence (DNA): TGTGCCAGCAGTTCGTCAGTTCGCAATCAGCCCCAGCATTTT. It specifies CASSSSVRNQPQHF.

The chain links TRBV28 to TRBJ1-4; possibly TRBD1 for D (5 bases). V shed 7 bases and J shed 7 bases, with 19 bases lying between them. Germline lookup yields CDR1 MDHEN and CDR2 SYDVKM. The CDR3 totals 15 residues. The CDR3 nucleotides are TGTGCCAGCAAACGCGCGGGGCCAGCCTCTGAAAAACTGTTTTTT. Amino acid sequence: CASKRAGPASEKLFF.

This chain joins TRBV5-6 and TRBJ1-4; perhaps TRBD1 as D (5 bases). CDR3 length equals 14 residues. CDR1 and CDR2 from the germline V gene are SGHDT and YYEEEE. Trimming took off 4 bases at V and 2 bases at J, with 9 bases between the two ends. The CDR3 nucleotides read TGTGCCAGCAGCATATGGGGGACTAATGAAAAACTGTTTTTT. Amino acids: CASSIWGTNEKLFF.

The chain is built from TRBV7-2 and TRBJ2-7, with TRBD1 matching 8 bases. CDR1 is SGHTA and CDR2 is FQGNSA in the germline V gene. This CDR3 is 15 amino acids long. With 5 bases clipped from V and 2 bases from J, the junction kept 8 bases outside the gene matches. The CDR3 loop is CASSPSGGSAYEQYF. The CDR3 DNA reads as TGTGCCAGCAGCCCTTCAGGGGGCTCAGCCTACGAGCAGTACTTC.

Notes on this clone: One end of the junction varies from germline; a read error may be responsible. This chain joins TRBV7-7 and TRBJ2-3; D is unclear. The CDR3 totals 13 residues. CDR1 and CDR2 from the germline V gene are SSHAT and FNYEAQ (reference sequence). The CDR3 region has the DNA TGTGCTAGCAGCTCACAGATGGGGGATACGCAGTATTTT. This translates into CASSSQMGDTQYF.

The gene calls are TRBV6-5 and TRBJ1-1; D not certain. Germline values: CDR1 MNHEY, CDR2 SVGAGI. The ends were cut back, 6 bases at V and 1 base at J, with 12 bases in the middle. The CDR3 loop spans 14 amino acids. In nucleotides, the CDR3 is TGTGCCAGCAGGAAATTAGCAGCGAACACTGAAGCTTTCTTT. The encoded protein is CASRKLAANTEAFF.

The genes are TRBV2 and TRBJ2-5, with 9 bases fitting TRBD1. V lost 4 bases to trimming and J lost 4 bases; unmatched junction nucleotides: 4. This CDR3 has 14 amino acids. The germline V gene encodes CDR1 SNHLY and CDR2 FYNNEI. CDR3 amino acids: CASSVQGAGETQYF. The CDR3 coding sequence is TGTGCCAGCAGTGTACAGGGGGCGGGAGAGACCCAGTACTTC.